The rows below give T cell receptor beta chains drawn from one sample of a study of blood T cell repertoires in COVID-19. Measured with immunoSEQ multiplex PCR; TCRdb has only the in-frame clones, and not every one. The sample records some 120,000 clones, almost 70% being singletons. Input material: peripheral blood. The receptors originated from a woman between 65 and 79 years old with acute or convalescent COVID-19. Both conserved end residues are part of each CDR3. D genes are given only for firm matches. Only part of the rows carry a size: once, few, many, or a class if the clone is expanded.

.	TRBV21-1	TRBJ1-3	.	CASSKEEGGGNTIYF	TGTGCCAGCAGCAAAGAGGAAGGGGGTGGAAACACCATATATTTT
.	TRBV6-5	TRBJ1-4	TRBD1	CASSYDRGAEKLFF	TGTGCCAGCAGTTATGACAGGGGAGCGGAAAAACTGTTTTTT
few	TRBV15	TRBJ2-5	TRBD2	CATSRDPPGSLGGETQYF	TGTGCCACCAGCAGAGATCCCCCCGGCTCCCTCGGGGGGGAGACCCAGTACTTC
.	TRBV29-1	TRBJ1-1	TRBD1	CSVDMTGSVEAFF	TGCAGCGTTGACATGACAGGGAGCGTTGAAGCTTTCTTT
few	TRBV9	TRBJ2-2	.	CASSPQEDTGELFF	TGTGCCAGCAGCCCCCAAGAGGACACCGGGGAGCTGTTTTTT
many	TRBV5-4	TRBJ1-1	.	CASSPEGYEAFF	TGTGCCAGCAGCCCCGAGGGATATGAAGCTTTCTTT
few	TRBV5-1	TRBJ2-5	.	CASKSEETQYF	TGCGCCAGCAAATCCGAAGAGACCCAGTACTTC
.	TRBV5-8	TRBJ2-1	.	CAESRGSSYNEQFF	TGTGCCGAGTCACGGGGTAGCTCCTACAATGAGCAGTTCTTC
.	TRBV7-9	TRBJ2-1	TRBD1	CASTFSLGQGAYNEQFF	TGTGCCAGCACCTTCTCCCTTGGGCAGGGGGCCTACAATGAGCAGTTCTTC
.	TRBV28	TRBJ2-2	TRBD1	CASSPGLLGTGGSGATGELFF	TGTGCCAGCAGTCCGGGACTGCTGGGGACAGGGGGTAGCGGGGCCACCGGGGAGCTGTTTTTT